This T cell receptor beta chain was obtained from a study of T cells in Graves' hyperthyroidism and ophthalmopathy. Study at large: Peripheral blood was secured at the point of initial diagnosis, before any treatment.

Study results and limitations: Blood held most thyroid clonotypes expanded above 0.001 frequency.

Those with hyperthyroidism were 18 to 65 years old, newly diagnosed, and ill for under 2 months. Clinical symptoms, serum thyroxine, TRAb, thyroid ultrasound and orbital computed tomography informed diagnoses. Amplification targeted TCR beta CDR3 regions from RNA transcripts. HTBI primers were the set used in a first-round RT-PCR of the TCR CDR3. TCRdb re-called the multiplex PCR reads through MiXCR, storing one row per CDR3 protein. The data show 30,000 to 40,000 distinct CDR3 sequences, around half seen once. In its sample, this clonotype is medium-sized. Its specificity is unknown. The CDR3 covers 13 residues. Germline CDR1 ENHRY, CDR2 SYGVKD. Trimming shortened V by 7 bases and J by 3 bases, and 12 bases separated the two germline ends.

The chain is built from TRBV10-3 and TRBJ2-5; tentative D call: TRBD2 (6 bases). The origin of this receptor is a woman aged 50 to 60 with Graves' hyperthyroidism that later progressed to Graves' ophthalmopathy. Source material: blood. The CDR3, as DNA: TGTGCCATCACTCGGGAGAGGAAAGAGACCCAGTACTTC. It is translated as CAITRERKETQYF.